This T cell receptor beta chain comes out of a study of post-analysis software for immune sequencing data. Study as a whole: Some patients lacked subtype; others had relapsing-remitting, secondary progressive or progressive-relapsing disease.

Study conclusions and caveats: TRBV5-6, TRBV5-1 and TRBV20-1 were among a handful of TRBV segments more frequent in patients than controls. Strong same-batch co-clustering of samples appeared with F measure clustering. There was significantly lower normalized Chao1 diversity in multiple sclerosis patients than in controls.

The germline V gene has CDR1 MNHEY and CDR2 SVGAGI. The V end was cut by 0 bases, the J end by 4 bases, with 12 bases between. The CDR3 totals 15 residues. cDNA libraries of TCR beta carried unique molecular identifiers. From approximately 0.95 to 9.8 million T cells, 450,000 to 550,000 cDNA molecules were obtained. TCRdb called the PCR reads again in MiXCR, with one record for every CDR3 protein. Of about 500,000 distinct CDR3 sequences in the sample, 45% are singletons; the top ten hold 9% to 13%. As for this clonotype: Its target is unknown.

The sequenced material came from blood. This TCR was recovered from a girl aged 10-17 years with multiple sclerosis. This rearrangement joins TRBV6-5 to TRBJ1-2, with D unresolved. CDR3 coding DNA: TGTGCCAGCAGTTACTCGATCCGGGGTAGCTATGGCTACACCTTC. This gives the protein CASSYSIRGSYGYTF.